This note documents a single T cell receptor beta chain sequence. Its antigen is currently unknown. The entry originates in a study of cytomegalovirus exposure and HLA in healthy donors. As for the study in general: HLA-typed donors contributed 80 million or so unique TCRs, which were held in an early data release.

V was clipped by 1 base and J by 6 bases, with 7 bases between them. The CDR3 has 12 residues. From germline, CDR1 is GTSNPN and CDR2 SVGIG (reference sequence). Primers for the PCR totalled 60 Vbeta and 13 Jbeta. Generated by immunoSEQ multiplex PCR, the TCRdb table keeps only in-frame clones and is missing some. The sample records about 160,000 clones, 80% to 85% being singletons. General study points: 87-base-pair reads could not separate some V segments, including TRBV6-2 and TRBV6-3. V- and J-gene trimming of TCR beta was linked (in a later analysis) to a missense DCLRE1C variant. Cytomegalovirus association was assigned to around 150 TCR beta chains.

The chain employs TRBV30 and TRBJ1-5; D is unresolved. The sequence was collected from a girl aged 2-10 years in good health and CMV-seropositive. Sequences were obtained from PBMCs. The CDR3 DNA reads as TGTGCCTGGAGTGGCGCAGGTCAGCCCCAGCATTTT. Translating gives CAWSGAGQPQHF.